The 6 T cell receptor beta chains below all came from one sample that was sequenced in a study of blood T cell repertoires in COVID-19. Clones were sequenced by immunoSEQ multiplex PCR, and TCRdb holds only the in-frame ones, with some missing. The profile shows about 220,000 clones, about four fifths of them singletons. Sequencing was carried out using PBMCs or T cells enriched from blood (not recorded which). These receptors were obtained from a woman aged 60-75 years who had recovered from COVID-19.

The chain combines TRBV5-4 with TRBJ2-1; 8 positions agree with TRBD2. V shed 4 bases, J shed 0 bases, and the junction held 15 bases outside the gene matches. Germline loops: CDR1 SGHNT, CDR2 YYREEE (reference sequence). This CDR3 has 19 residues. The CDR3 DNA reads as TGTGCCAGCAGCCGTCGGGGAGCGGGGGTCTCGAGCTCCTACAATGAGCAGTTCTTC. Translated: CASSRRGAGVSSSYNEQFF.

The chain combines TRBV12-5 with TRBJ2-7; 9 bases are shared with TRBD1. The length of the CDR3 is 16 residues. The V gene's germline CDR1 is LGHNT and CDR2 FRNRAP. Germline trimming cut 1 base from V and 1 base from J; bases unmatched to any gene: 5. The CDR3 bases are TGTGCTAGTGGTTTGGCCCGACAGGGGGGTTCCTACGAGCAGTACTTC. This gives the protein CASGLARQGGSYEQYF.

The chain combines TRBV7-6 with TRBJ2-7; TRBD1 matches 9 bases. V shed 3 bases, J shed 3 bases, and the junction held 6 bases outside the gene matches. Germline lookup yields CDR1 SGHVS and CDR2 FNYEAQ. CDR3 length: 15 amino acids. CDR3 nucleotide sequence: TGTGCCAGCAGCTTTGGACAGGGGACAATCTACGAGCAGTACTTC. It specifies CASSFGQGTIYEQYF. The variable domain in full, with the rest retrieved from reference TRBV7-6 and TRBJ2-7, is GAGVSQSPRYKVTKRGQDVALRCDPISGHVSLYWYRQALGQGPEFLTYFNYEAQQDKSGLPNDRFSAERPEGSISTLTIQRTEQRDSAMYRCASSFGQGTIYEQYFGPGTRLTVT.

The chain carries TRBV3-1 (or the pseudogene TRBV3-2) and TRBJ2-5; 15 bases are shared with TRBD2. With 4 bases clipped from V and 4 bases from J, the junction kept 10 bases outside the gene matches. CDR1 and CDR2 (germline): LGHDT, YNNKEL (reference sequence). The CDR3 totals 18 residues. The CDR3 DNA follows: TGTGCCAGCAGCCGAGGGGGACTAGCGGGAGGAAGGGGAGAGACCCAGTACTTC. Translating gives CASSRGGLAGGRGETQYF.

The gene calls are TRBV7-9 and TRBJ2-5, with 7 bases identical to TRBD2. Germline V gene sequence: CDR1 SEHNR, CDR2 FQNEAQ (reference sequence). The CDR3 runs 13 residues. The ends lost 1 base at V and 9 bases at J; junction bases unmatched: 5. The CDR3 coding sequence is TGTGCCAGCAGCTTAGAGGGGAGGGCGTCCCAGTACTTC. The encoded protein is CASSLEGRASQYF. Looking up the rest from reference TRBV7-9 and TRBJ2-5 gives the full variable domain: DTGVSQNPRHKITKRGQNVTFRCDPISEHNRLYWYRQTLGQGPEFLTYFQNEAQLEKSRLLSDRFSAERPKGSFSTLEIQRTEQGDSAMYLCASSLEGRASQYFGPGTRLLVL.

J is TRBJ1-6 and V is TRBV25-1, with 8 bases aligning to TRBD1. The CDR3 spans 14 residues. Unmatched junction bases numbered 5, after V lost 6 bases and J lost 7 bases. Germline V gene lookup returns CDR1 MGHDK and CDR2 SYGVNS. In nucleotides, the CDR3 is TGTGCCAGCAGAGAGAACAGGGGGAATTCACCCCTCCACTTT. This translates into CASRENRGNSPLHF. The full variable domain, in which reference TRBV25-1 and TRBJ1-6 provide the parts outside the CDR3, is EADIYQTPRYLVIGTGKKITLECSQTMGHDKMYWYQQDPGMELHLIHYSYGVNSTEKGDLSSESTVSRIRTEHFPLTLESARPSHTSQYLCASRENRGNSPLHFGNGTRLTVT.